Sequencing of this TCR beta chain was carried out in a study of blood T cell repertoires in COVID-19. Turning to the study itself: COVID-19 samples from acute and convalescent phases originated in the United States, Italy and Spain. Sources were T cells, B-cell-depleted T cells, or PBMCs; the material itself was cDNA or gDNA.

TCRdb keeps only in-frame clones here, not all; method: immunoSEQ multiplex PCR. This table holds about 240,000 clones, about 89% found once. Residents of approximately 25 US areas, aged roughly 18 to 95 years, made up the participants. Recovered Cohort 3 donors showed two negative PCRs, clearance, or symptom resolution. CDR1 LNHDA and CDR2 SQIVND come from the germline V gene (reference sequence). The V gene lost 6 bases and the J gene lost 1 base, with 12 bases spanning the gap. This CDR3 has 14 residues. The receptor's source is a woman aged 25 to 39 who had recovered from COVID-19. This chain connects TRBV19 to TRBJ1-1; D call uncertain. The sequencing sample was made of PBMCs or T cells enriched from blood (not recorded which). Written as DNA, the CDR3 is TGTGCCAGTAGACTCACAGCCCCGAACACTGAAGCTTTCTTT. Translated, it gives CASRLTAPNTEAFF.